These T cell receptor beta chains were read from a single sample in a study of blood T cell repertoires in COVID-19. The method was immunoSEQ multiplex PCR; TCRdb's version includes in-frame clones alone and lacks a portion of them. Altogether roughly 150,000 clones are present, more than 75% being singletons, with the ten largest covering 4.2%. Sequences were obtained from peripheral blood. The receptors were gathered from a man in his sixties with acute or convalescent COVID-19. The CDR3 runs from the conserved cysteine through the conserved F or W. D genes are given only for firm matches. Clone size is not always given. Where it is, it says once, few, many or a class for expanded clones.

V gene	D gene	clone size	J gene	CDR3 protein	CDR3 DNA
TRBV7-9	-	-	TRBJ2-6	CASSLAVASGANVLTF	TGTGCCAGCAGCTTAGCCGTCGCGTCTGGGGCCAACGTCCTGACTTTC
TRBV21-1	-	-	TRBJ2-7	CASSKVVLRRLYEQYF	TGTGCCAGCAGCAAAGTGGTCCTAAGGAGGCTCTACGAGCAGTACTTC
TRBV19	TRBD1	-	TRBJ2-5	CASSIGVGQGRETQYF	TGTGCCAGTAGTATAGGCGTGGGACAGGGTCGGGAGACCCAGTACTTC
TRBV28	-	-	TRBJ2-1	CASSLTNNEQFF	TGTGCCAGCAGTTTAACAAACAATGAGCAGTTCTTC
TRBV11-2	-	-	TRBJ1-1	CASSFGTGLNTEAFF	TGTGCCAGCAGCTTCGGAACAGGGCTGAACACTGAAGCTTTCTTT
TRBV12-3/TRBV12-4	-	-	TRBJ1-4	CASRPDSGEKLFF	TGTGCCAGCAGACCGGACTCAGGAGAAAAACTGTTTTTT
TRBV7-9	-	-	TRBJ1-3	CASSYEGGGSGNTIYF	TGTGCCAGCAGCTACGAAGGGGGTGGGTCTGGAAACACCATATATTTT
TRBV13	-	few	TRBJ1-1	CASSLNREYTEAFF	TGTGCCAGCAGCCTGAACAGGGAATACACTGAAGCTTTCTTT
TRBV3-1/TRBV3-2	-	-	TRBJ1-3	CASSQGTSGNTIYF	TGTGCCAGCAGCCAAGGTACTTCTGGAAACACCATATATTTT
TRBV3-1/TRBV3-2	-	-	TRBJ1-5	CASALSGNQPQHF	TGTGCCAGCGCCCTCAGCGGCAATCAGCCCCAGCATTTT
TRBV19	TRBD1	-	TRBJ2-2	CASRSPGTGRTGELFF	TGTGCCAGTAGGTCTCCAGGGACAGGCAGGACCGGGGAGCTGTTTTTT
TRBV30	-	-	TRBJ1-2	CAWSAINRAHGYTF	TGTGCCTGGAGTGCCATCAACAGGGCCCATGGCTACACCTTC
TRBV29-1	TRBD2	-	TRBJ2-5	CSVVTLAGVETQYF	TGCAGCGTCGTTACTCTAGCGGGAGTAGAGACCCAGTACTTC
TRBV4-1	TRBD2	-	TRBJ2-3	CASRSLAGGHTQYF	TGCGCCAGCAGGAGTCTAGCGGGAGGGCATACGCAGTATTTT
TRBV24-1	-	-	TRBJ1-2	CAASPGSYGYTF	TGTGCCGCATCTCCTGGGAGCTATGGCTACACCTTC
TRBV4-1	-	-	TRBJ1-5	CASSAGRGGSNQPQHF	TGCGCCAGCAGCGCCGGCCGAGGGGGAAGCAATCAGCCCCAGCATTTT
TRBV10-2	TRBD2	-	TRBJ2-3	CASSEWRAPGLAGVGTDTQYF	TGCGCCAGCAGTGAGTGGAGGGCCCCGGGACTAGCGGGAGTTGGCACAGATACGCAGTATTTT
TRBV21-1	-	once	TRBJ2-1	CASSFLGANMHEQFF	TGTGCCAGCAGCTTCCTGGGGGCCAATATGCACGAGCAGTTCTTC
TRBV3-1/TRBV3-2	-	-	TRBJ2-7	CASSQGTETYEQYF	TGTGCCAGCAGCCAAGGGACAGAAACCTACGAGCAGTACTTC
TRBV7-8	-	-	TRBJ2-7	CASSLRDYYEQYF	TGTGCCAGCAGCTTACGGGATTACTACGAGCAGTACTTC
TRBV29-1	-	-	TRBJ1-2	CSVEGHGHSNYGYTF	TGCAGCGTTGAGGGGCACGGTCACAGTAACTATGGCTACACCTTC
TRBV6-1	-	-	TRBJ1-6	CASSDRRGSSPLHF	TGTGCCAGCAGTGACCGCAGGGGATCCTCACCCCTCCACTTT
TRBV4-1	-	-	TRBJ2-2	CASSRGGNTGELFF	TGCGCCAGCAGCCGAGGGGGGAACACCGGGGAGCTGTTTTTT
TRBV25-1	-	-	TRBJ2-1	CASSERGGGYYNEQFF	TGTGCCAGCAGTGAACGAGGGGGAGGGTACTACAATGAGCAGTTCTTC
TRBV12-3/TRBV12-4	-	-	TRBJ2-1	CASSKTRDEQFF	TGTGCCAGCAGTAAAACTAGGGATGAGCAGTTCTTC
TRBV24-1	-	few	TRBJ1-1	CATSDFRTEYTMNTEAFF	TGTGCCACCAGTGATTTCAGGACAGAATACACGATGAACACTGAAGCTTTCTTT
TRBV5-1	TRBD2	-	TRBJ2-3	CASSTLTSGDHTQYF	TGCGCCAGCAGCACGTTGACTAGCGGGGACCACACGCAGTATTTT
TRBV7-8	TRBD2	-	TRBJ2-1	CASSGGLAAYNEQFF	TGTGCCAGCAGCGGCGGACTAGCGGCGTACAATGAGCAGTTCTTC
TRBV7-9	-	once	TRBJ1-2	CATMQDNYGYTF	TGTGCCACCATGCAGGATAACTATGGCTACACCTTC
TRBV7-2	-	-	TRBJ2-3	CASSLWAPPDTQYF	TGTGCCAGCAGCTTATGGGCCCCTCCGGATACGCAGTATTTT
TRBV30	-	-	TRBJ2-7	CAWSVPRAVTYEQYF	TGTGCCTGGAGTGTCCCTCGCGCGGTCACCTACGAGCAGTACTTC
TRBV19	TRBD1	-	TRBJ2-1	CASSIKHLGQGVNEQFF	TGTGCCAGTAGTATTAAACATCTCGGACAGGGGGTCAATGAGCAGTTCTTC
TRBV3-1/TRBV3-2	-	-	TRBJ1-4	CASSQAGSEKLFF	TGTGCCAGCAGCCAAGCTGGTAGTGAAAAACTGTTTTTT
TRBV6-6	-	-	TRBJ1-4	CASSYAGRWGEKLFF	TGTGCCAGCAGTTACGCGGGACGGTGGGGTGAAAAACTGTTTTTT
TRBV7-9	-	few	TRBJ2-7	CASSLEVGGLQGRNEQYF	TGTGCCAGCAGTTTAGAAGTGGGAGGACTACAGGGGAGGAACGAGCAGTACTTC
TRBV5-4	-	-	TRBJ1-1	CASSFGVTEAFF	TGTGCCAGCAGCTTCGGGGTGACTGAAGCTTTCTTT
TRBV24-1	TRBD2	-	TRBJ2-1	CATSGGLGAYNEQFF	TGTGCCACCAGTGGCGGACTAGGGGCTTACAATGAGCAGTTCTTC
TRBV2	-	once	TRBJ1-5	CASSEGGISNQPQHF	TGTGCCAGCAGTGAAGGAGGGATCAGCAATCAGCCCCAGCATTTT
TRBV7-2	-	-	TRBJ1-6	CASSLAAAAGGSPLHF	TGTGCCAGCAGCTTAGCTGCCGCAGCCGGGGGTTCACCCCTCCACTTT
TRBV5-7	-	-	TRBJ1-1	CASSLLVEGEDTEAFF	TGTGCCAGCAGCTTGCTGGTGGAGGGTGAGGACACTGAAGCTTTCTTT
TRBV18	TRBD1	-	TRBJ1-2	CASSPTGERGYTF	TGTGCCAGCTCACCGACAGGGGAGAGGGGCTACACCTTC
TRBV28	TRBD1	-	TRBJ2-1	CASSPPGRGRSNEQFF	TGTGCCAGCAGTCCCCCCGGCAGGGGGCGCTCAAATGAGCAGTTCTTC
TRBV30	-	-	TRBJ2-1	CAWSVGVGDYNEQFF	TGTGCCTGGAGTGTAGGGGTTGGAGACTACAATGAGCAGTTCTTC
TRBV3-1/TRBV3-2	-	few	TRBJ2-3	CASSQDGAGQGTDTQYF	TGTGCCAGCAGCCAAGATGGGGCGGGGCAAGGCACAGATACGCAGTATTTT
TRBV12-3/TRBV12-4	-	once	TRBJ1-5	CASSPGTTQPQHF	TGTGCCAGCAGTCCAGGGACAACCCAGCCCCAGCATTTT
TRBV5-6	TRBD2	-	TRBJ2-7	CASSPIGLAVYEQYF	TGTGCCAGCAGCCCAATCGGACTAGCGGTATACGAGCAGTACTTC
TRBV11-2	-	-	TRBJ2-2	CASSFTREVAGELFF	TGTGCCAGCAGCTTTACCAGGGAGGTAGCCGGGGAGCTGTTTTTT
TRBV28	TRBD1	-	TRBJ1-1	CASRTRDRGAEAFF	TGTGCCAGCAGGACAAGGGACAGGGGGGCTGAAGCTTTCTTT
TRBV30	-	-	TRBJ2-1	CACGPPGYNEQFF	TGTGCCTGCGGCCCTCCAGGCTACAATGAGCAGTTCTTC
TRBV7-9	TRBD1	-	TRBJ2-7	CASSLGTGRYEQYF	TGTGCCAGCAGCTTGGGGACAGGACGCTACGAGCAGTACTTC
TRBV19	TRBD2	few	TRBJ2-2	CASSTRTSGRSTGELFF	TGTGCCAGTAGTACGAGGACTAGCGGGAGAAGCACCGGGGAGCTGTTTTTT
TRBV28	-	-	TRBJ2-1	CASSLGVDHNEQFF	TGTGCCAGCAGTTTAGGAGTAGACCACAATGAGCAGTTCTTC
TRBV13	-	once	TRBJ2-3	CASSLEETDTQYF	TGTGCCAGCAGCTTAGAGGAGACAGATACGCAGTATTTT